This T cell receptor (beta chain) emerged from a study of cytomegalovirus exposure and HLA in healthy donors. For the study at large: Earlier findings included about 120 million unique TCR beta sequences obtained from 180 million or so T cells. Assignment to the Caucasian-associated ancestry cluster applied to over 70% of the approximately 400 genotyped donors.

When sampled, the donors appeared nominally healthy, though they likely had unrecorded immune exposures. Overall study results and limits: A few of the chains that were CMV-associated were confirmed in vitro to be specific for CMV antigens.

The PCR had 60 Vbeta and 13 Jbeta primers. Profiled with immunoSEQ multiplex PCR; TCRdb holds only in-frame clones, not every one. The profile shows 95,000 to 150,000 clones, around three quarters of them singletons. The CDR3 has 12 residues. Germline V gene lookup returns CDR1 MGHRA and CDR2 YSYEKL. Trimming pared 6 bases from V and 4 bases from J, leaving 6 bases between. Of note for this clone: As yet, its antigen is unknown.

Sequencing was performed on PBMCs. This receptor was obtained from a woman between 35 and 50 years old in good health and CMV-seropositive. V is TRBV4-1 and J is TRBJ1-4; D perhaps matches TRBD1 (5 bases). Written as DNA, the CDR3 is TGCGCCAGCAGAGGGGATAATGAAAAACTGTTTTTT. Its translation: CASRGDNEKLFF.